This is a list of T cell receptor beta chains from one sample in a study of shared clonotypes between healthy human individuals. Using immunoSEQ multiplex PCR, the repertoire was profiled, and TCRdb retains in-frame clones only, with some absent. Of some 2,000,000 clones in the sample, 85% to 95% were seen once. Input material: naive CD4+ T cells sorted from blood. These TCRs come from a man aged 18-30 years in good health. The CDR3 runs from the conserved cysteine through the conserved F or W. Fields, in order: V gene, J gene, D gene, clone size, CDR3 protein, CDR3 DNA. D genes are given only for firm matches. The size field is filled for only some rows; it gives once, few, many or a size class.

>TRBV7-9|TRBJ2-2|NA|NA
CASSPLLATGELFF
TGTGCCAGCAGCCCCCTTCTAGCGACCGGGGAGCTGTTTTTT
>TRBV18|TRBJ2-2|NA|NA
CASSHSTGELFF
TGTGCCAGCTCACACTCCACCGGGGAGCTGTTTTTT
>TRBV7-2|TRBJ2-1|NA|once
CASSFQGLLASNEQFF
TGTGCCAGCAGCTTTCAAGGTTTGCTAGCCTCCAATGAGCAGTTCTTC
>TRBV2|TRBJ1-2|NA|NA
CASSEAPGMGALRYGYTF
TGTGCCAGCAGTGAAGCGCCGGGGATGGGGGCCCTTCGATATGGCTACACCTTC
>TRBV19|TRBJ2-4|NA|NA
CASSQYGSGNIQYF
TGTGCCAGTAGCCAATATGGGTCCGGGAACATTCAGTACTTC
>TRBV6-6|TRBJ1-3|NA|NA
CASSSPASGNTIYF
TGTGCCAGCAGCTCCCCCGCCAGTGGAAACACCATATATTTT
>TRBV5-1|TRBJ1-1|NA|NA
CASSGEGGTEAFF
TGCGCCAGCAGCGGAGAAGGGGGCACTGAAGCTTTCTTT
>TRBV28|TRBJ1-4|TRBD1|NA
CASSSYGTGPNEKLFF
TGTGCCAGCAGTTCTTACGGGACAGGGCCGAATGAAAAACTGTTTTTT
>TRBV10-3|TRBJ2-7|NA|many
CAISTGVVSYEQYF
TGTGCCATCAGCACCGGGGTCGTCTCCTACGAGCAGTACTTC
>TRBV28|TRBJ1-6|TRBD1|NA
CASRRPGQGAQVSPLHF
TGTGCCAGCAGACGCCCGGGACAGGGGGCGCAGGTTTCACCCCTCCACTTT
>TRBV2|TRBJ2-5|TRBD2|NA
CASSMTSGAAGETQYF
TGTGCCAGCAGCATGACTAGCGGGGCGGCGGGGGAGACCCAGTACTTC
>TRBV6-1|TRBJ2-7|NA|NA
CASSEDTNYEQYF
TGTGCCAGCAGTGAAGACACTAACTACGAGCAGTACTTC
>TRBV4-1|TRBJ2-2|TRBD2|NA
CASSLVAGADLGGELFF
TGCGCCAGCAGCCTAGTAGCGGGGGCCGACCTGGGTGGGGAGCTGTTTTTT
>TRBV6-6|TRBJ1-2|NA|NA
CASLPGRFGGYTF
TGTGCCAGCTTACCGGGGCGATTTGGTGGCTACACCTTC
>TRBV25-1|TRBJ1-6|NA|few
CASRTGGYNSPLHF
TGTGCCAGCAGGACGGGGGGATATAATTCACCCCTCCACTTT
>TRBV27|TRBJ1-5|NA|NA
CASSSMSQGNGQPQHF
TGTGCCAGCAGTTCAATGTCCCAGGGGAATGGTCAGCCCCAGCATTTT
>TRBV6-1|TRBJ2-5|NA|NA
CASSAGKFTGFRIQETQYF
TGTGCCAGCAGTGCAGGCAAATTTACAGGATTCAGGATCCAAGAGACCCAGTACTTC
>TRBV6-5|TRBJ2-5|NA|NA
CASSLIQGGETQYF
TGTGCCAGCAGTTTAATACAGGGCGGAGAGACCCAGTACTTC
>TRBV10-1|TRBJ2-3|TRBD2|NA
CASSESLTSGSTDTQYF
TGCGCCAGCAGTGAGTCCCTGACTAGCGGGAGCACAGATACGCAGTATTTT
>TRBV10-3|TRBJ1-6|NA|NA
CAISETRREVGSPLHF
TGTGCCATCAGTGAAACTAGGAGGGAAGTGGGATCACCCCTCCACTTT
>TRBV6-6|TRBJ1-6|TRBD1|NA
CASSQGTARPNSPLHF
TGTGCCAGCAGTCAGGGGACAGCCCGACCTAATTCACCCCTCCACTTT
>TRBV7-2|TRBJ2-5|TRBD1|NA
CASSPAGTGPQETQYF
TGTGCCAGCAGCCCTGCCGGGACAGGACCCCAAGAGACCCAGTACTTC
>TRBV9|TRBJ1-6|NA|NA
CASSEYGGTPSPLHF
TGTGCCAGCAGCGAATATGGTGGAACTCCTTCACCCCTCCACTTT
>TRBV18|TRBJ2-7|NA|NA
CASSPPAGARDEQYF
TGTGCCAGCTCACCACCGGCCGGGGCGCGGGACGAGCAGTACTTC
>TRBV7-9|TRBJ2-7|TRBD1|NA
CASSPGDRVYEQYF
TGTGCCAGCAGCCCAGGAGACAGGGTCTACGAGCAGTACTTC
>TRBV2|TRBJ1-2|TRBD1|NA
CASSDPGWPSGQGRYGYTF
TGTGCCAGCAGTGATCCGGGGTGGCCATCGGGACAGGGACGATATGGCTACACCTTC
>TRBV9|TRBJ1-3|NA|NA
CASSVGLELSSGNTIYF
TGTGCCAGCAGCGTAGGATTGGAGCTTAGCTCTGGAAACACCATATATTTT
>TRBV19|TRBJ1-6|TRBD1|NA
CASSRDSRGRRNSPLHF
TGTGCCAGTAGTAGGGACAGTCGGGGGAGGAGGAATTCACCCCTCCACTTT
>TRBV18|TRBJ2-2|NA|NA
CASSPGTGELFF
TGTGCCAGCTCACCGGGGACCGGGGAGCTGTTTTTT
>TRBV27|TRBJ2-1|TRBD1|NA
CATSGDSGRLRQFF
TGTGCCACCTCAGGGGACAGTGGGCGCCTGAGGCAGTTCTTC
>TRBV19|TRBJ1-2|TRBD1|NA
CASGKGQGDYGYTF
TGTGCCAGTGGAAAGGGACAGGGGGACTATGGCTACACCTTC
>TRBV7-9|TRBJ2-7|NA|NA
CASSSDMSSYEQYF
TGTGCCAGCAGCTCGGATATGAGCTCCTACGAGCAGTACTTC
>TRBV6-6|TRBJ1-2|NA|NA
CASRRRVGGGGYGYTF
TGTGCCAGCAGACGACGGGTCGGGGGAGGAGGCTATGGCTACACCTTC
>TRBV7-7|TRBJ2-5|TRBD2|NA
CASSGVTIPQETQYF
TGTGCTAGCAGCGGGGTGACAATTCCCCAAGAGACCCAGTACTTC
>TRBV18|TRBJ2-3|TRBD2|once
CASSPRSSGSTDTQYF
TGTGCCAGCTCACCACGGTCTAGCGGGAGCACAGATACGCAGTATTTT
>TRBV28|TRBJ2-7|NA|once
CASNKGDRTYEQYF
TGTGCCAGCAATAAGGGTGACAGAACCTACGAGCAGTACTTC
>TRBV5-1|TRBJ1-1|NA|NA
CASSPIGIFTEAFF
TGCGCCAGCAGCCCCATTGGAATCTTCACTGAAGCTTTCTTT
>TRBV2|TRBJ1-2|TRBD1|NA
CASIGDRGSEGYTF
TGTGCCAGCATTGGGGACAGGGGATCTGAAGGCTACACCTTC
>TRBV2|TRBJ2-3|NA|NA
CASSVGIIRDTQYF
TGTGCCAGCAGTGTGGGCATAATCAGAGATACGCAGTATTTT
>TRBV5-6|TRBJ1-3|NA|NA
CASSLGAGNTIYF
TGTGCCAGCAGCTTGGGAGCTGGAAACACCATATATTTT
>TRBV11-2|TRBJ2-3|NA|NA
CASSFPRSDTQYF
TGTGCCAGCAGCTTTCCCCGATCAGATACGCAGTATTTT
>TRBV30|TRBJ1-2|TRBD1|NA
CAKTGTGTYGYTF
TGTGCCAAAACCGGGACAGGGACCTATGGCTACACCTTC
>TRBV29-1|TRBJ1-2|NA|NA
CSVEWGAYGYTF
TGCAGCGTTGAATGGGGCGCTTATGGCTACACCTTC
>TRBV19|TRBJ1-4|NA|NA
CASSMMVSAGIEKLFF
TGTGCCAGTAGTATGATGGTTTCGGCAGGGATTGAAAAACTGTTTTTT
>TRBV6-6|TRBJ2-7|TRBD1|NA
CASRTGTGSYEQYF
TGTGCCAGCAGAACCGGGACAGGATCCTACGAGCAGTACTTC
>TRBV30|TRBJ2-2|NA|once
CAWSVWGDGELFF
TGTGCCTGGAGTGTGTGGGGGGACGGGGAGCTGTTTTTT
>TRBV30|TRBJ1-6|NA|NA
CAWILEDSRSSYNSPLHF
TGTGCCTGGATACTTGAGGACAGTCGAAGCTCCTATAATTCACCCCTCCACTTT
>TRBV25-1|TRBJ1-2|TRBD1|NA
CASSPQGRDYGYTF
TGTGCCAGCAGTCCACAGGGGAGGGACTATGGCTACACCTTC
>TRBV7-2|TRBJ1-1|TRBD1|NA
CASSLVQGAPWDTEAFF
TGTGCCAGCAGCTTAGTACAGGGGGCCCCATGGGACACTGAAGCTTTCTTT
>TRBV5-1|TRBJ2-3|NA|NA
CASSLVATTDTQYF
TGCGCCAGCAGCTTGGTAGCGACCACAGATACGCAGTATTTT
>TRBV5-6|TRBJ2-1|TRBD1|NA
CASSPNRDRVYNEQFF
TGTGCCAGCAGTCCTAACCGGGACAGGGTTTACAATGAGCAGTTCTTC
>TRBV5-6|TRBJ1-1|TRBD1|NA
CASSYGTGLNTEAFF
TGTGCCAGCAGTTACGGGACAGGGCTGAACACTGAAGCTTTCTTT
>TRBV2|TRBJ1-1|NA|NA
CASSGQGPEAFF
TGTGCCAGCAGTGGACAAGGACCTGAAGCTTTCTTT
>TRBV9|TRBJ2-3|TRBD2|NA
CASSGRLAGPATQYF
TGTGCCAGCAGCGGCAGACTAGCGGGGCCTGCTACGCAGTATTTT
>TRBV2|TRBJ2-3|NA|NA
CASSDTDTQYF
TGTGCCAGCAGCGACACAGATACGCAGTATTTT
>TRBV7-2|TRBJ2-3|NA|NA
CASSLLYGTDTQYF
TGTGCCAGCAGCTTACTATACGGCACAGATACGCAGTATTTT
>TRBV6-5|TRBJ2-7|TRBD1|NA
CASRIDRAAYEQYF
TGTGCCAGCAGGATTGACAGGGCCGCCTACGAGCAGTACTTC
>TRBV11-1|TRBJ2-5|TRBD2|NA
CASSEGLGLAQETQYF
TGTGCCAGCAGCGAGGGCCTCGGACTAGCACAAGAGACCCAGTACTTC
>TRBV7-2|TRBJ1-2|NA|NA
CASSLGTGYTF
TGTGCCAGCAGCTTAGGGACTGGCTACACCTTC